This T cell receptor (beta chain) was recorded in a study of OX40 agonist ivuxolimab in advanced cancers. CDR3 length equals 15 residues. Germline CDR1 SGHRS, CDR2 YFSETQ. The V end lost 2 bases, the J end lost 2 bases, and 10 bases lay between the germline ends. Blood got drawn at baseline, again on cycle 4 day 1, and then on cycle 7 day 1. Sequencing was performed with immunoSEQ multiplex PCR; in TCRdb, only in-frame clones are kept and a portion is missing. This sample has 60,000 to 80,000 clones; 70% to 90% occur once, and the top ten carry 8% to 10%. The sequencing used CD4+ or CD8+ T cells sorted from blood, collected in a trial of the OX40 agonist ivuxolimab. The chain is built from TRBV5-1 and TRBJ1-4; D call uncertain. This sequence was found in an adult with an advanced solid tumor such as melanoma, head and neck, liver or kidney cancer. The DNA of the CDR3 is TGCGCCAGCAGCTTAAGTCAGAGGACTAATGAAAAACTGTTTTTT. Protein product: CASSLSQRTNEKLFF.